The 18 T cell receptor beta chains presented below share a single source sample, sequenced in a study of T-cell reconstitution after alpha-beta-depleted transplantation in children. Unique molecular identifiers were incorporated into the prepared TCRbeta library. TCRdb reprocessed the PCR reads via MiXCR and lists one record per CDR3 protein. This table has 800,000 to 1,000,000 distinct CDR3 sequences, under 30% appearing once. The input for sequencing was PBMCs, mostly from graft donor cells, taken 360 days after TCRalphabeta/CD19-depleted stem cell transplant. The receptors were sampled from a boy younger than two who had a stem cell transplant for SCID, so the T cells may come from the graft donor.

This clonotype was seen a handful of times. This chain links TRBV5-1 with TRBJ2-5, with D tentatively TRBD2 (6 bases). Trimming cost V 4 bases and J 0 bases, with 19 bases left between them. CDR3 length equals 17 residues. Germline CDR1 is SGHRS and CDR2 is YFSETQ. The CDR3 nucleotides are TGCGCCAGCAGCCTTGAGGACTCCCGGGACTACCAAGAGACCCAGTACTTC. Translated, it gives CASSLEDSRDYQETQYF.

This clonotype showed up many times. V usage is TRBV12-3 or TRBV12-4 and J usage is TRBJ1-1; TRBD1 is a possible D gene (5 bases). There are 14 residues in the CDR3. V lost 2 bases, J lost 6 bases, and 13 bases lay in between. CDR3 sequence reads: CASSLTRGWAEAFF. The DNA for the CDR3 is TGTGCCAGCAGTTTAACCCGGGGCTGGGCTGAAGCTTTCTTT.

V usage is TRBV2 and J usage is TRBJ2-5, with a weak D call TRBD2 (7 bases). Trimming stripped 7 bases from V and 7 bases from J, with 22 bases between. The V gene's germline CDR1 is SNHLY and CDR2 FYNNEI. The CDR3 sequence is 15 residues long. The CDR3 DNA reads TGTGCCAGCACCTCAGGACAGCGGGGAAGAGGGACCCAGTACTTC. This gives the protein CASTSGQRGRGTQYF.

This clonotype appeared a few times. The chain couples TRBV20-1 to TRBJ2-3; 10 bases line up with TRBD2. The J segment lost 5 bases and the V segment lost 2 bases, leaving 10 bases of the junction unmatched. The CDR3 covers 16 residues. Germline-derived CDR1 and CDR2 are DFQATT and SNEGSKA (reference sequence). The CDR3 DNA reads TGCAGTGCTAGATCCAAAGCGGGGGGGCTAATAGATACGCAGTATTTT. The encoded protein is CSARSKAGGLIDTQYF.

This clonotype was picked up a small number of times. The chain couples TRBV7-9 to TRBJ2-1, with TRBD2 matching over 7 bases. This CDR3 region has 16 residues. J gave up 3 bases and V 4 bases, and 9 bases lay outside the gene matches. Germline CDR1 reads SEHNR; CDR2 reads FQNEAQ (reference sequence). The CDR3 protein is CASSSTRSGDYNEQFF. The CDR3 DNA reads as TGTGCCAGCAGCTCAACGAGGAGCGGGGACTACAATGAGCAGTTCTTC.

The V gene is TRBV12-3 or TRBV12-4, the J gene TRBJ2-7; D is undetermined. V lost 3 bases to trimming and J lost 6 bases, with 9 bases between them. The CDR3 has 12 residues. The CDR3 DNA sequence: TGTGCCAGCAGTTTCGGTCCCCCCGAGCAGTACTTC. Its protein product is CASSFGPPEQYF.

The rearrangement joins TRBV12-3 or TRBV12-4 to TRBJ2-5; D is perhaps TRBD1 (6 bases). The CDR3 length is 12 residues. Deletions cut 8 bases from V and 5 bases from J, with 12 bases between. Here the CDR3 DNA reads TGTGCCAGCGCACCCCAGGGGGAGACCCAGTACTTC. Translation gives CASAPQGETQYF.

The chain recombines TRBV7-8 with TRBJ2-7, with 10 bases fitting TRBD1. CDR1 is SGHVS, CDR2 FQNEAQ, per germline. The CDR3 runs to 17 residues. The V gene end was trimmed by 3 bases and the J gene end by 2 bases; junction bases not matched to a gene: 10. CDR3 sequence (DNA): TGTGCCAGCAGCTTGGGGGGACAGGGGAGTATTCCCTACGAGCAGTACTTC. As protein: CASSLGGQGSIPYEQYF.

This clonotype was recorded a few times. The chain couples TRBV11-2 to TRBJ2-7, with a possible D match to TRBD2 (5 bases). Germline CDR1 is SGHAT and CDR2 is FQNNGV. Trimming stripped 6 bases from V and 0 bases from J, with 15 bases between. The CDR3 is 15 residues long. The CDR3 region is CASRPDGIPSYEQYF. For the CDR3, the DNA is TGTGCCAGCAGGCCAGACGGGATTCCCTCCTACGAGCAGTACTTC.

This clonotype was recorded at least ten times. J is TRBJ1-2 and V is TRBV6-1; 7 bases agree with TRBD1. Per the germline V gene, CDR1 is MNHNS and CDR2 is SASEGT. The CDR3 length is 14 residues. Unmatched junction bases numbered 12, after V lost 6 bases and J lost 8 bases. DNA for the CDR3: TGTGCCAGCAGCCCCCGGGGACAGCCTCCCGGCTACACCTTC. Amino acid sequence: CASSPRGQPPGYTF.

The V and J genes are TRBV4-1 and TRBJ1-1, with D uncertain. Trimming removed 1 base at V and 2 bases at J, with 8 bases between. This CDR3 region has 14 residues. Germline CDR1 MGHRA, CDR2 YSYEKL. As DNA, the CDR3 is TGCGCCAGCAGCCAAGTCCCGATTAACACTGAAGCTTTCTTT. Amino acid sequence: CASSQVPINTEAFF.

This clonotype has only one observation. The chain combines TRBV5-3 with TRBJ1-1; no clear D. TRBV5-3 is assigned to the ORF class and has an uncertain function. The CDR3 sequence is 14 residues long. Trimming shortened V by 0 bases and J by 2 bases, and 8 bases separated the two germline ends. CDR3 sequence reads: CARSLVWGNTEAFF. In DNA, the CDR3 is TGTGCCAGAAGCTTGGTTTGGGGTAACACTGAAGCTTTCTTT.

This clonotype was observed a handful of times. The rearrangement uses TRBV7-2 and TRBJ2-7, with D tentatively TRBD1 or TRBD2 (5 bases each). Germline-derived CDR1 and CDR2 are SGHTA and FQGNSA. V was shortened by 5 bases and J by 5 bases, with 13 bases between the two germline ends. The CDR3 is made up of 13 amino acids. The CDR3 nucleotides read TGTGCCAGCAGCCCGAGGGGATGGAACGAGCAGTACTTC. Translating it yields CASSPRGWNEQYF.

The rearrangement joins TRBV27 to TRBJ2-7; the match to TRBD1 covers 11 bases. Germline trimming cut 5 bases from V and 6 bases from J; bases unmatched to any gene: 9. CDR1 is MNHEY, CDR2 SMNVEV, per germline (reference sequence). The CDR3 runs 15 residues. The CDR3 bases are TGTGCCAGCAGTAGAACCGGGACAGGGGGGGGCGAGCAGTACTTC. Encoded protein: CASSRTGTGGGEQYF.

This clonotype has just a few counts. This chain connects TRBV29-1 to TRBJ2-7; no clear D gene. This CDR3 has 13 amino acids. The germline gives CDR1 SQVTM, CDR2 ANQGSEA. V was shortened by 6 bases and J by 0 bases, with 12 bases between the two germline ends. The DNA for the CDR3 is TGCAGCGTACGCGGAAGAGCCTCCTACGAGCAGTACTTC. Translated: CSVRGRASYEQYF.

V gene TRBV7-8 combines with J gene TRBJ1-4; perhaps TRBD1 as D (5 bases). This CDR3 contains 16 residues. Germline CDR1 SGHVS, CDR2 FQNEAQ. Trimming removed 5 bases at V and 8 bases at J, with 21 bases between. In nucleotides, the CDR3 is TGTGCCAGCAGCACGAGGGGACGGGGTAGAGACGAAAAACTGTTTTTT. Its translation is CASSTRGRGRDEKLFF.

This clonotype was counted a few times. The V call is TRBV30, the J call TRBJ2-3, with D perhaps matching TRBD1 (6 bases). Germline assignment: CDR1 GTSNPN and CDR2 SVGIG (reference sequence). Deletions cut 5 bases from V and 4 bases from J, with 7 bases between. CDR3 length equals 11 residues. The chain's CDR3 is CAWQGPDTQYF. CDR3 DNA sequence: TGTGCCTGGCAGGGGCCAGATACGCAGTATTTT.

This sequence joins TRBV20-1 and TRBJ2-2; 7 bases map to TRBD2. V lost 6 bases and J lost 7; bases outside the gene matches: 11. CDR1 and CDR2 from the germline V gene are DFQATT and SNEGSKA (reference sequence). The CDR3 contains 14 residues. The CDR3 nucleotides read TGCAGTGCAGGGGACTATCTACAAAACGGGGAGCTGTTTTTT. This sequence encodes CSAGDYLQNGELFF.